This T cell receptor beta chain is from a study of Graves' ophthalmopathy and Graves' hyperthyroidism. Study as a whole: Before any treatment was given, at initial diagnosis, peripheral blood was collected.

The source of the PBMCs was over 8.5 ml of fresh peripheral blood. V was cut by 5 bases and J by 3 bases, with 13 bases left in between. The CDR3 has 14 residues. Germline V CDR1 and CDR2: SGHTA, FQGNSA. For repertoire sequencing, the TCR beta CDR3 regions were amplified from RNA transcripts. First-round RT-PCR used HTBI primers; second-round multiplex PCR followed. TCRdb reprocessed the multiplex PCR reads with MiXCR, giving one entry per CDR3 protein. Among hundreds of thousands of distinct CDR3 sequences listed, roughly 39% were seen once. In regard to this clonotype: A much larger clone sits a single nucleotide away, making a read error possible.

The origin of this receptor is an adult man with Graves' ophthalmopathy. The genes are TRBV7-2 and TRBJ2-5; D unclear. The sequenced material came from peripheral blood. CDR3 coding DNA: TGTGCCAGCAGCATAGGTGTCAGAAAAGAGACCCAGTACTTC. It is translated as CASSIGVRKETQYF. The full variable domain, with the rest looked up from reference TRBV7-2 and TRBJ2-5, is GAGVSQSPSNKVTEKGKDVELRCDPISGHTALYWYRQSLGQGLEFLIYFQGNSAPDKSGLPSDRFSAERTGGSVSTLTIQRTQQEDSAVYLCASSIGVRKETQYFGPGTRLLVL.